This T cell receptor beta chain comes out of a study of blood T cell repertoires in COVID-19. On the study more broadly: COVID-19 samples collected from the United States, Italy and Spain covered acute and convalescent phases. The cDNA or gDNA used as material had been derived from T cells, B-cell-depleted T cells, or PBMCs.

Germline-derived CDR1 and CDR2 are MNHEY and SVGAGI. V was shortened by 4 bases and J by 4 bases, with 11 bases between the two germline ends. CDR3 length: 14 residues. Seattle's cohort entered during active infection and was followed longitudinally. As handled by the study authors: Reference gene primers were amplified, and this amplification served to estimate nucleated cell counts. TCRdb keeps only in-frame clones here, not all; method: immunoSEQ multiplex PCR. D and trimming come from the DNA, and the V and J calls and clone size come from that table. The sample holds 250,000 to 350,000 clones, roughly 83% seen once.

Sequences were obtained from peripheral blood. This clonotype was sampled from a human donor with COVID-19, enrolled during active disease. The donor label of this sample is uncertain. This sequence joins TRBV6-5 and TRBJ2-1; D may be TRBD1 (5 bases). The CDR3 DNA sequence: TGTGCCAGCAGTTCCAGGGAACAGTACAATGAGCAGTTCTTC. As protein: CASSSREQYNEQFF.